Shown below are 17 T cell receptor beta chains from a single sample sequenced in a study of patients and donors after allogeneic stem cell transplantation. Each CDR3 protein is one row after TCRdb ran MiXCR on the RT-PCR reads. This sample has 20,000 or so distinct CDR3 sequences, with around 29% found just once. The sequenced material came from blood, either unsorted or a sorted T cell fraction (not recorded which). Every receptor here comes from a human donor who was either an allogeneic HSCT recipient or a stem cell or donor lymphocyte infusion donor (not recorded which). It is not recorded whose cells these are; they may come from a transplant donor.

There are a few counts of this clonotype. The chain recombines TRBV20-1 with TRBJ1-5; no firm D call. V gave up 4 bases and J gave up 9 bases, with 10 bases separating them. The CDR3 sequence is 11 residues long. Per germline, CDR1 DFQATT and CDR2 SNEGSKA (reference sequence). Written as DNA, the CDR3 is TGCAGTGCTATGCCCTTAGGGCCCCAGCATTTT. Its protein product is CSAMPLGPQHF.

Concerning this clonotype itself: One junction end disagrees with the germline gene, perhaps due to a read error. The rearrangement uses TRBV6-2 or TRBV6-3 and TRBJ1-5, with D hard to call. Germline values: CDR1 MNHEY, CDR2 SVGEGT. The CDR3 length is 16 residues. The CDR3 nucleotides are TGTGCCGGCAGTTACGGACCGGGCCCAAGTACACAGCCCCAGCATTTT. As protein: CAGSYGPGPSTQPQHF.

The chain uses TRBV20-1 and TRBJ1-4; D unresolved. Germline assignment: CDR1 DFQATT and CDR2 SNEGSKA (reference sequence). Trimming removed 6 bases at V and 8 bases at J, with 13 bases between. The CDR3 has 12 residues. The CDR3 region is CSAMGVGEKLFF. As DNA, the CDR3 is TGCAGTGCGATGGGTGTCGGCGAAAAACTGTTTTTT.

This chain links TRBV4-1 with TRBJ1-1, with a weak D call TRBD1 (5 bases). CDR3 length: 15 residues. V lost 0 bases, J lost 10 bases, and 18 bases lay in between. Germline V gene lookup returns CDR1 MGHRA and CDR2 YSYEKL. CDR3 bases: TGCGCCAGCAGCCAAGATGGAGGGGTCCCGGTAGTAGCTTTCTTT. Translating gives CASSQDGGVPVVAFF.

This clonotype was seen only a few times. The chain recombines TRBV29-1 with TRBJ2-1; the match to TRBD2 covers 8 bases. CDR3 length: 14 amino acids. CDR1 is SQVTM and CDR2 is ANQGSEA in the germline V gene. V trimming: 7 bases; J trimming: 5 bases; junction bases outside the gene matches: 10. CDR3 sequence: CSGEPGLAHNEQFF. In nucleotides, the CDR3 is TGCAGCGGGGAACCCGGACTAGCTCACAATGAGCAGTTCTTC.

This clonotype was picked up many times. The chain links TRBV21-1 to TRBJ1-1. TRBV21-1 constitutes a pseudogene. The CDR3 loop spans 17 amino acids. The CDR3 is CARPKRRRTASFNEAFF. CDR3 coding DNA: TGTGCCAGACCGAAACGGAGGCGGACGGCCTCATTTAATGAAGCTTTCTTT.

There are a few counts of this clonotype. The gene calls are TRBV5-1 and TRBJ1-1; perhaps TRBD1 as D (5 bases). Trimming took 4 bases from V and 0 from J, leaving 13 bases between them. The CDR3 has 15 residues. Germline V gene sequence: CDR1 SGHRS, CDR2 YFSETQ. CDR3 sequence (DNA): TGCGCCAGCAGCCCAGCCCTGACAGTGAACACTGAAGCTTTCTTT. The encoded protein is CASSPALTVNTEAFF.

This clonotype showed up many times. The chain links TRBV5-6 to TRBJ1-5; D is undetermined. The CDR3 runs 13 residues. Germline CDR1 SGHDT, CDR2 YYEEEE. V was cut by 2 bases and J by 2 bases, with 5 bases left in between. This chain's CDR3 is CASSFTGNQPQHF. DNA for the CDR3: TGTGCCAGCAGCTTTACAGGCAATCAGCCCCAGCATTTT.

This chain uses TRBV28 with TRBJ1-5; D possibly corresponds to TRBD1 (5 bases). This CDR3 comprises 14 residues. V lost 3 bases to trimming and J lost 3 bases, with 9 bases between them. Germline V CDR1 and CDR2: MDHEN, SYDVKM. The CDR3 region is CASSLGGTNQPQHF. The CDR3 nucleotides read TGTGCCAGCAGTTTGGGGGGGACCAATCAGCCCCAGCATTTT.

The chain is built from TRBV7-2 and TRBJ1-6; D remains unclear. Trimming took 5 bases from V and 7 from J, leaving 21 bases between them. The germline CDR1 and CDR2 sequences are SGHTA and FQGNSA. The CDR3 has 17 amino acids. The CDR3 region is CASSALFRTAANSPLHF. For the CDR3, the DNA is TGTGCCAGCAGCGCGCTGTTTCGGACGGCCGCCAATTCACCCCTCCACTTT.

This clonotype appeared many times. The chain carries TRBV20-1 and TRBJ1-6; D remains unclear. V lost 7 bases and J 3 bases, leaving 10 bases between the germline ends. The CDR3 has 13 residues. In germline, CDR1 is DFQATT, CDR2 SNEGSKA (reference sequence). The CDR3 spells CSGAGNYNSPLHF. The CDR3 DNA follows: TGCAGTGGGGCCGGGAACTATAATTCACCCCTCCACTTT.

This chain uses TRBV5-8 with TRBJ1-1, with 7 bases fitting TRBD1. From germline, CDR1 is SGHTS and CDR2 YDEGEE. J lost 4 bases, V lost 1 base, and 4 bases had no gene match. The CDR3 loop spans 14 amino acids. This CDR3 reads CASSLYRGGTEAFF. The CDR3 region has the DNA TGTGCCAGCAGCTTGTACAGGGGAGGCACTGAAGCTTTCTTT.

The V gene is TRBV10-3, the J gene TRBJ1-2; 7 bases line up with TRBD1. Germline-derived CDR1 and CDR2 are ENHRY and SYGVKD. The V and J ends lost 7 bases and 4 bases, in that order; junction bases with no gene match: 12. This CDR3 has 15 residues. The CDR3 is CAIKMERGRGYGYTF. CDR3 DNA sequence: TGTGCCATCAAAATGGAGAGGGGGCGCGGCTATGGCTACACCTTC.

The chain carries TRBV28 and TRBJ1-4; D may be TRBD1 (5 bases). V dropped 5 bases and J dropped 8 bases, with 18 bases sitting between them. The CDR3 is made up of 15 amino acids. Germline CDR1 and CDR2: MDHEN and SYDVKM. DNA for the CDR3: TGTGCCAGCAGTCTTCTGGGGATCGGGGGAGAAAAACTGTTTTTT. This encodes CASSLLGIGGEKLFF.

This clonotype came up a few times. This sequence joins TRBV5-6 and TRBJ1-1; no definite D call. Trimming pared 4 bases from V and 1 base from J, leaving 17 bases between. CDR1 and CDR2 (germline): SGHDT, YYEEEE. The CDR3 loop spans 16 amino acids. This chain's CDR3 is CASSPAIRVKNTEAFF. CDR3 nucleotides: TGTGCCAGCAGCCCAGCCATAAGGGTGAAGAACACTGAAGCTTTCTTT.

This clonotype was seen a few times. The rearrangement links TRBV5-1 to TRBJ2-7; TRBD1 might be the D (5 bases). V gave up 3 bases and J gave up 3 bases, with 10 bases separating them. Germline V gene data show CDR1 as SGHRS and CDR2 as YFSETQ. The CDR3 consists of 13 residues. For the CDR3, the DNA is TGCGCCAGCAGCTACGACAGCTACTACGAGCAGTACTTC. Translating gives CASSYDSYYEQYF.

V gene TRBV6-2 or TRBV6-3 combines with J gene TRBJ1-6; 7 nucleotides match TRBD1. With 4 bases clipped from V and 8 bases from J, the junction kept 5 bases outside the gene matches. The CDR3 extends over 14 amino acids. Germline V gives CDR1 MNHEY, CDR2 SVGEGT. The CDR3 sequence is CASSSTGSYSPLHF. The CDR3 DNA sequence: TGTGCCAGCAGTTCGACAGGGAGTTATTCACCCCTCCACTTT.